This T cell receptor beta chain was sequenced in a study of OX40 agonist ivuxolimab in advanced cancers. Overall study context: Among those enrolled, mean age was about 58 years (range about 23 to 80) and about 79% were male. Findings and caveats of the study: At doses 0.1 to 3.0 mg/kg, CD4+ and CD8+ clones expanded. The study found among the lowest clonal expansion in partial responders at 0.1-3.0 mg/kg.

Germline CDR1 and CDR2: SNHLY and FYNNEI. The V segment lost 8 bases and the J segment 2 bases; nucleotides outside the gene matches: 7. The CDR3 loop spans 14 amino acids. The data were produced by immunoSEQ multiplex PCR, yet TCRdb's version contains in-frame clones alone and is incomplete. Here the sample spans around 30,000 clones, approximately 86% being singletons. On this clone itself: The antigen is unknown.

Baseline was the first blood sampling point, followed by cycle 4 day 1 and cycle 7 day 1. Sequenced material: CD4+ or CD8+ T cells sorted from blood, taken in a trial of the OX40 agonist ivuxolimab. This TCR was sampled from an adult with an advanced solid tumor such as melanoma, head and neck, liver or kidney cancer. The chain recombines TRBV2 with TRBJ1-1, with TRBD1 matching over 8 bases. The CDR3, as DNA: TGTGCCAGCCCTGCGGGACAGGTCAACACTGAAGCTTTCTTT. The encoded protein is CASPAGQVNTEAFF.